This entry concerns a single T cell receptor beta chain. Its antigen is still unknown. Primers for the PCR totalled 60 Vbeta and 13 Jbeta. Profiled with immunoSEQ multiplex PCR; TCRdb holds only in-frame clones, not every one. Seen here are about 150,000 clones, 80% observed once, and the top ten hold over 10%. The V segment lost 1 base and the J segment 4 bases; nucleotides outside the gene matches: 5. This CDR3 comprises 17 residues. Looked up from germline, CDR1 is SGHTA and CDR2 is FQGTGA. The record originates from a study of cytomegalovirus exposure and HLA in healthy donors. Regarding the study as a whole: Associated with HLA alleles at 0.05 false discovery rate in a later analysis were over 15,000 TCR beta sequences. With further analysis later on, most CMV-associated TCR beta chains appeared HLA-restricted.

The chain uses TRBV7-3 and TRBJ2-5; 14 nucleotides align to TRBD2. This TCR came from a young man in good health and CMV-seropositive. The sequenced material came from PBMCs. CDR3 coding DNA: TGTGCCAGCAGCTTAAAGTCCGGGACTAGCGGGAGAGAGACCCAGTACTTC. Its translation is CASSLKSGTSGRETQYF.